Each of the 26 T cell receptor beta chains below was sequenced from the same sample in a study of T cells after posttransplantation cyclophosphamide. Generated by immunoSEQ multiplex PCR, the TCRdb table keeps only in-frame clones and is missing some. The sample records approximately 32,000 clones, around 90% being singletons. Sequences were obtained from PBMCs. The receptors were gathered from a woman in her forties with a blood cancer, CMV-positive, and with a related stem cell donor.

This rearrangement joins TRBV28 to TRBJ1-5, with D tentatively TRBD1 (5 bases). This CDR3 is 16 amino acids long. CDR1 and CDR2 (germline): MDHEN, SYDVKM. With 3 bases removed from V and 1 base from J, the gap between germline ends came to 13 bases. The CDR3 protein is CASSFHRGWSNQPQHF. CDR3 bases: TGTGCCAGCAGTTTTCATAGGGGTTGGAGCAATCAGCCCCAGCATTTT. The entire variable domain, with the rest obtained from reference TRBV28 and TRBJ1-5, is as follows: DVKVTQSSRYLVKRTGEKVFLECVQDMDHENMFWYRQDPGLGLRLIYFSYDVKMKEKGDIPEGYSVSREKKERFSLILESASTNQTSMYLCASSFHRGWSNQPQHFGDGTRLSIL.

This chain uses TRBV27 with TRBJ2-7; 11 bases are a match to TRBD2. Trimming took 9 bases from V and 6 from J; bases not matched to a gene: 10. The CDR3 sequence is 14 residues long. Germline CDR1 and CDR2: MNHEY and SMNVEV (reference sequence). CDR3 DNA: TGTGCCAGGGGTATAGCGGGGGGGCCTTGCGAGCAGTACTTC. Amino acid sequence: CARGIAGGPCEQYF.

The chain joins TRBV4-1 to TRBJ2-4, with TRBD1 identical over 7 bases. The CDR3 has 14 amino acids. With V trimmed by 0 bases and J by 14 bases, 10 bases remained unmatched. In germline, CDR1 is MGHRA, CDR2 YSYEKL. The CDR3 nucleotides read TGCGCCAGCAGCCAAGACGGACAGGACCGCCGGGAGTACTTC. Translated: CASSQDGQDRREYF.

The CDR3 loop is CASSLAASGGSEQFF. The DNA for the CDR3 is TGCGCCAGCAGCTTGGCGGCTAGCGGGGGGAGTGAGCAGTTCTTC. This rearrangement joins TRBV5-1 to TRBJ2-1, with TRBD2 matching over 11 bases. Germline lookup yields CDR1 SGHRS and CDR2 YFSETQ. The CDR3 runs to 15 residues. With V trimmed by 0 bases and J by 9 bases, 5 bases remained unmatched.

The chain joins TRBV5-4 to TRBJ1-3; D may be TRBD1 (6 bases). The ends were cut back, 1 base at V and 4 bases at J, with 24 bases in the middle. Germline-derived CDR1 and CDR2 are SGHNT and YYREEE (reference sequence). This CDR3 has 19 amino acids. The DNA of the CDR3 is TGTGCCAGCAGCTTGACGGGGTTCGACAGTTGGGGGCTGGGAAACACCATATATTTT. This translates into CASSLTGFDSWGLGNTIYF.

The chain is built from TRBV7-8 and TRBJ2-5; D gene ambiguous. V lost 5 bases and J lost 7, with 8 bases in between. Germline V gene data show CDR1 as SGHVS and CDR2 as FQNEAQ. This CDR3 has 11 amino acids. The CDR3 reads CASSAPGTQYF. The CDR3 coding sequence is TGTGCCAGCAGCGCTCCCGGGACCCAGTACTTC.

The chain couples TRBV2 to TRBJ1-2; weak D call: TRBD1 (5 bases). The length of the CDR3 is 18 residues. The germline V gene encodes CDR1 SNHLY and CDR2 FYNNEI. V was cut by 0 bases and J by 6 bases, with 23 bases left in between. CDR3 nucleotides: TGTGCCAGCAGTGAAGCGGATAAGGGGAGGGTTAAGTTGAATGGCTACACCTTC. This translates into CASSEADKGRVKLNGYTF.

This clone was seen a handful of times. The chain carries TRBV4-1 and TRBJ2-7; 11 bases agree with TRBD2. V shed 0 bases, J shed 4 bases, and the junction held 8 bases outside the gene matches. The germline CDR1 and CDR2 sequences are MGHRA and YSYEKL. There are 17 residues in the CDR3. As DNA, the CDR3 is TGCGCCAGCAGCCAAGATATTGGGACTAGCGGAGATTACGAGCAGTACTTC. It is translated as CASSQDIGTSGDYEQYF.

This chain uses TRBV4-3 with TRBJ2-1; 7 positions agree with TRBD1. V lost 0 bases and J lost 1; bases outside the gene matches: 6. The CDR3 totals 17 residues. Germline CDR1 LGHNA, CDR2 YSLEER. The CDR3 loop is CASSQDLGGASYNEQFF. In nucleotides, the CDR3 is TGCGCCAGCAGCCAAGATTTAGGGGGCGCGTCCTACAATGAGCAGTTCTTC.

The V call is TRBV10-3, the J call TRBJ2-3, with 10 bases lining up with TRBD1. The trim removed 3 bases at V and 4 bases at J, leaving 4 bases unmatched. Germline CDR1 reads ENHRY; CDR2 reads SYGVKD. The CDR3 runs 15 residues. The CDR3 DNA reads TGTGCCATCAGTGAACCGGGACAGGGGCCAGATACGCAGTATTTT. Translating gives CAISEPGQGPDTQYF.

The rearrangement links TRBV27 to TRBJ1-6; tentative D call: TRBD1 (5 bases). The CDR3 sequence is 16 residues long. Germline values: CDR1 MNHEY, CDR2 SMNVEV (reference sequence). V lost 3 bases and J lost 10, with 19 bases in between. CDR3 DNA: TGTGCCAGCAGTTTGCGCCCAGGGAACCCTAACTCACCCCTCCACTTT. Residues: CASSLRPGNPNSPLHF.

V is TRBV6-5 and J is TRBJ2-1; TRBD2 aligns across 7 bases. Germline V gene sequence: CDR1 MNHEY, CDR2 SVGAGI. V shed 0 bases and J 8 bases; nucleotides not matched to a gene: 7. The CDR3 is 15 amino acids. For the CDR3, the DNA is TGTGCCAGCAGTTACTCTGGGGGGGGGACGGATGAGCAGTTCTTC. As protein: CASSYSGGGTDEQFF.

CDR3 in amino acids: CASNFFRDSTGELFF. The CDR3 nucleotides are TGTGCCAGCAACTTCTTCCGGGACAGCACCGGGGAGCTGTTTTTT. V usage is TRBV6-1 and J usage is TRBJ2-2, with 7 bases fitting TRBD1. The CDR3 consists of 15 residues. Germline CDR1 reads MNHNS; CDR2 reads SASEGT. V dropped 7 bases and J dropped 4; count of bases not matched to a gene: 9.

V usage is TRBV4-2 and J usage is TRBJ1-1; 7 bases are a match to TRBD1. The CDR3 consists of 16 residues. From germline, CDR1 is LGHNA and CDR2 YNFKEQ. The V and J ends lost 3 bases and 4 bases, in that order; junction bases with no gene match: 11. This CDR3 reads CASSQGRQGCITEAFF. The CDR3 DNA reads TGTGCCAGCAGCCAGGGAAGACAGGGATGTATCACTGAAGCTTTCTTT.

The chain uses TRBV5-1 and TRBJ1-1; a weak D match, TRBD1 (5 bases). V was cut by 0 bases and J by 3 bases, with 9 bases left in between. Germline V CDR1 and CDR2: SGHRS, YFSETQ. The CDR3 has 14 residues. The CDR3 DNA sequence: TGCGCCAGCAGCTTGGTCACAGGCTACACTGAAGCTTTCTTT. Residues: CASSLVTGYTEAFF.

This chain links TRBV5-6 with TRBJ1-6, with 9 nucleotides matching TRBD1. CDR1 and CDR2 from the germline V gene are SGHDT and YYEEEE. V lost 3 bases, J lost 10 bases, and 8 bases stayed unmatched. The CDR3 sequence is 15 residues long. CDR3 sequence (DNA): TGTGCCAGCAGCTCCGCGGACAGGGGTAGCTCACCCCTCCACTTT. Its translation: CASSSADRGSSPLHF. Using reference TRBV5-6 and TRBJ1-6 for the parts outside the CDR3, the full variable domain is DAGVTQSPTHLIKTRGQQVTLRCSPKSGHDTVSWYQQALGQGPQFIFQYYEEEERQRGNFPDRFSGHQFPNYSSELNVNALLLGDSALYLCASSSADRGSSPLHFGNGTRLTVT.

V usage is TRBV7-9 and J usage is TRBJ1-4; no clear D gene. Germline CDR1 reads SEHNR; CDR2 reads FQNEAQ (reference sequence). The CDR3 has 12 amino acids. V gave up 5 bases and J gave up 8 bases, with 9 bases separating them. The CDR3 protein is CASSPPGEKLFF. The CDR3 DNA follows: TGTGCCAGCAGCCCCCCGGGAGAAAAACTGTTTTTT.

This clone was picked up a small number of times. The V gene is TRBV19, the J gene TRBJ1-6; D unclear. CDR1 is LNHDA, CDR2 SQIVND, per germline (reference sequence). The CDR3 is 18 residues long. Trimming cost V 0 bases and J 7 bases, with 19 bases left between them. The CDR3 here is CASSIDSGGGGANSPLHF. The CDR3 DNA follows: TGTGCCAGTAGTATAGATAGCGGCGGAGGCGGAGCAAATTCACCCCTCCACTTT.

The V call is TRBV5-3, the J call TRBJ2-1; no clear D. TRBV5-3 is marked as an open reading frame, function uncertain. V was pared by 0 bases and J by 5 bases, with 18 bases between. CDR3 length: 17 residues. The CDR3 DNA is TGTGCCAGAAGCTTGGACCCAGGCCCTGGGTGTGACAATGAGCAGTTCTTC. Translation gives CARSLDPGPGCDNEQFF.

The chain is built from TRBV2 and TRBJ2-1, with 10 bases identical to TRBD2. The CDR3 sequence is 15 residues long. Trimming at V came to 3 bases and at J to 3 bases, leaving 2 bases not matched to a gene. Germline CDR1 and CDR2: SNHLY and FYNNEI. DNA of the CDR3: TGTGCCAGCAGTGAGGTAGCGGGGGGCTACAATGAGCAGTTCTTC. It yields the protein CASSEVAGGYNEQFF. Complete variable domain (other parts from reference TRBV2 and TRBJ2-1): EPEVTQTPSHQVTQMGQEVILRCVPISNHLYFYWYRQILGQKVEFLVSFYNNEISEKSEIFDDQFSVERPDGSNFTLKIRSTKLEDSAMYFCASSEVAGGYNEQFFGPGTRLTVL.

The gene calls are TRBV5-4 and TRBJ2-1, with TRBD2 identical over 9 bases. V trimming: 0 bases; J trimming: 6 bases; junction bases outside the gene matches: 1. This CDR3 has 14 amino acids. In germline, CDR1 is SGHNT, CDR2 YYREEE (reference sequence). The CDR3 here is CASSLGLAVNEQFF. DNA for the CDR3: TGTGCCAGCAGCTTGGGACTAGCGGTCAATGAGCAGTTCTTC.

This chain joins TRBV6-5 and TRBJ1-4; D perhaps matches TRBD1 (6 bases). The CDR3 covers 15 residues. V shed 5 bases and J shed 7 bases, with 17 bases lying between them. In germline, CDR1 is MNHEY, CDR2 SVGAGI. CDR3 protein: CASSPSWGQREKLFF. As DNA, the CDR3 is TGTGCCAGCAGTCCCTCGTGGGGGCAGCGTGAAAAACTGTTTTTT.

The chain combines TRBV7-9 with TRBJ2-5, with TRBD1 matching 12 bases. V lost 4 bases and J lost 4; bases outside the gene matches: 10. Germline CDR1 is SEHNR and CDR2 is FQNEAQ (reference sequence). The CDR3 has 17 residues. CDR3 coding DNA: TGTGCCAGCAGCTCCTCCCCCCGGGACAGGGGGCGAGAGACCCAGTACTTC. This sequence encodes CASSSSPRDRGRETQYF.

The chain is built from TRBV7-2 and TRBJ2-3; D possibly corresponds to TRBD2 (5 bases). V shed 1 base and J shed 6 bases, with 20 bases lying between them. Germline loops: CDR1 SGHTA, CDR2 FQGNSA. The CDR3 runs 17 residues. In nucleotides, the CDR3 is TGTGCCAGCAGCTTAGTAATTCGGGGAATGAGGACTGATACGCAGTATTTT. This gives the protein CASSLVIRGMRTDTQYF.

V is TRBV9 and J is TRBJ1-1; possibly TRBD1 for D (5 bases). The CDR3 is made up of 14 amino acids. The V gene lost 5 bases and the J gene lost 0 bases, with 11 bases spanning the gap. Germline CDR1 SGDLS, CDR2 YYNGEE. CDR3 bases: TGTGCCAGCAGTCTTACAGGACTGAACACTGAAGCTTTCTTT. Amino acids: CASSLTGLNTEAFF.

The gene calls are TRBV21-1 and TRBJ2-7; no DNA check was done on the table's D call, TRBD1. TRBV21-1 is listed as a pseudogene. This CDR3 has 14 residues. The DNA for the CDR3 is TGTGCCAGCAGTCCGGGACAGGGTTTCTACGAGCAGTACTTC. Residues: CASSPGQGFYEQYF.